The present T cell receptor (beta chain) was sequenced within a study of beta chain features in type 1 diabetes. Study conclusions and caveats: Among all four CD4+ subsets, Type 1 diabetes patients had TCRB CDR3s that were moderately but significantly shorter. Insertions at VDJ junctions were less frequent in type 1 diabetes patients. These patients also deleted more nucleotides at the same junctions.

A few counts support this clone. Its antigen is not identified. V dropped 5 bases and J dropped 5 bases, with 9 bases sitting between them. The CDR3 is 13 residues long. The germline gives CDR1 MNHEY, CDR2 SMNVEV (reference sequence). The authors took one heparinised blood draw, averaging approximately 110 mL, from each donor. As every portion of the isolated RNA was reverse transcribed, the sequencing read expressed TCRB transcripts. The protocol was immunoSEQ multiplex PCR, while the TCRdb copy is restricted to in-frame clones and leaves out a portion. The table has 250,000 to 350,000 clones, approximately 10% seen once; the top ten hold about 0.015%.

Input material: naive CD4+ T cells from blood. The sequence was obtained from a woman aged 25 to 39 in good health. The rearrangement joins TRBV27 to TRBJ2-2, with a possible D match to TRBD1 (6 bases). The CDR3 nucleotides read TGTGCCAGCAGTCCACAGGGTACCGGGGAGCTGTTTTTT. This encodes CASSPQGTGELFF.